The entry that follows covers one T cell receptor (beta chain) sequence. TCRdb keeps only in-frame clones here, not all; method: immunoSEQ multiplex PCR. The repertoire holds 95,000 to 100,000 clones, 65% to 90% seen once, with less than 2% in the top ten. Looked up from germline, CDR1 is SEHNR and CDR2 is FQNEAQ (reference sequence). The CDR3 is 12 residues long. V was shortened by 6 bases and J by 7 bases, with 10 bases between the two germline ends. These data come from a study of blood T cell repertoires in COVID-19. The chain has TRBV7-9 and TRBJ1-3; D is unclear. The sample taken for sequencing was peripheral blood. This clonotype originated in a man aged 80 or over with acute or convalescent COVID-19. The CDR3 here is CASSLPRNTIYF. DNA of the CDR3: TGTGCCAGCAGTCTTCCACGGAACACCATATATTTT.